The 23 T cell receptor beta chains below come from one sample, sequenced in a study of blood T cell repertoires in COVID-19. The data were produced by immunoSEQ multiplex PCR, yet TCRdb's version contains in-frame clones alone and is incomplete. The sample records 55,000 to 70,000 clones, around 87% being singletons. Input material: peripheral blood. The receptors shown here come from a man in his fifties or sixties with acute or convalescent COVID-19.

This rearrangement joins TRBV4-1 to TRBJ2-7, with TRBD2 as a possible D gene (5 bases). CDR1 and CDR2 from the germline V gene are MGHRA and YSYEKL. The V end lost 1 base, the J end lost 0 bases, and 7 bases lay between the germline ends. The length of the CDR3 is 14 residues. CDR3 loop: CASSQGGDSYEQYF. The CDR3 DNA reads TGCGCCAGCAGCCAAGGGGGAGACTCCTACGAGCAGTACTTC.

V is TRBV10-3 and J is TRBJ2-1; 8 bases map to TRBD2. The CDR3 is 13 amino acids. The V gene's germline CDR1 is ENHRY and CDR2 SYGVKD. CDR3 residues: CASPGGLVNEQFF. The CDR3 region has the DNA TGTGCATCGCCGGGGGGGCTAGTCAATGAGCAGTTCTTC.

The chain has TRBV9 and TRBJ1-2; D gene unclear. Between the trimmed V and J ends, which lost 3 bases and 4 bases, there was a span of 13 bases. This CDR3 region has 14 residues. Germline CDR1 and CDR2: SGDLS and YYNGEE. CDR3 loop: CASSARREGYGYTF. Here the CDR3 DNA reads TGTGCCAGCAGCGCCCGGAGGGAGGGCTATGGCTACACCTTC.

The gene calls are TRBV6-2 or TRBV6-3 and TRBJ1-5; D gene unclear. Germline V CDR1 and CDR2: MNHEY, SVGEGT. Trimming shortened V by 5 bases and J by 6 bases, and 11 bases separated the two germline ends. The CDR3 has 13 residues. As DNA, the CDR3 is TGTGCCAGCAGTAACTGGGGAGGTCAGCCCCAGCATTTT. It translates to CASSNWGGQPQHF.

The rearrangement joins TRBV4-1 to TRBJ2-7; no definite D call. Deletions cut 4 bases from V and 6 bases from J, with 13 bases between. From germline, CDR1 is MGHRA and CDR2 YSYEKL. The CDR3 is 13 residues long. The CDR3 protein is CASSLQAPSEQYF. The CDR3 DNA is TGCGCCAGCAGCCTGCAGGCCCCATCCGAGCAGTACTTC.

CDR3 sequence: CASSFFPGGAYEQYF. The CDR3 DNA is TGTGCCAGCAGTTTTTTTCCAGGGGGCGCCTACGAGCAGTACTTC. This chain joins TRBV28 and TRBJ2-7; the match to TRBD1 covers 8 bases. V lost 3 bases and J lost 2; bases outside the gene matches: 6. Germline assignment: CDR1 MDHEN and CDR2 SYDVKM. The CDR3 is 15 residues long.

This clone was seen only once. The chain has TRBV29-1 and TRBJ1-2; no firm D call. The CDR3 loop spans 10 amino acids. Trimming shortened V by 7 bases and J by 6 bases, and 9 bases separated the two germline ends. Germline loops: CDR1 SQVTM, CDR2 ANQGSEA. The CDR3 here is CSDGDNGYTF. CDR3 in DNA: TGCAGCGACGGCGACAATGGCTACACCTTC. The variable domain in full, completed from reference TRBV29-1 and TRBJ1-2, reads SAVISQKPSRDICQRGTSLTIQCQVDSQVTMMFWYRQQPGQSLTLIATANQGSEATYESGFVIDKFPISRPNLTFSTLTVSNMSPEDSSIYLCSDGDNGYTFGSGTRLTVV.

The gene calls are TRBV19 and TRBJ1-5; possibly TRBD1 for D (5 bases). V was cut by 1 base and J by 5 bases, with 6 bases left in between. The CDR3 is 13 residues long. CDR1 is LNHDA, CDR2 SQIVND, per germline (reference sequence). CDR3 in DNA: TGTGCCAGTAGTATAGGGGGGGATCAGCCCCAGCATTTT. Amino acids: CASSIGGDQPQHF.

This chain uses TRBV18 with TRBJ1-5; unclear D gene. The CDR3 covers 14 residues. Per germline, CDR1 KGHSH and CDR2 LQKENI. V lost 2 bases and J lost 5, with 10 bases in between. CDR3 protein: CASSPSTGDQPQHF. DNA of the CDR3: TGTGCCAGCTCACCATCAACCGGGGATCAGCCCCAGCATTTT.

The chain recombines TRBV15 with TRBJ1-2, with D possibly matching TRBD1 (5 bases). The germline V gene has CDR1 LNHNV and CDR2 YYDKDF (reference sequence). The CDR3 has 16 amino acids. The V and J ends lost 6 bases and 4 bases respectively, with 21 bases between them. CDR3 nucleotide sequence: TGTGCCACCAGGGACTTTGGGGGACTTACCTCCTATGGCTACACCTTC. The encoded protein is CATRDFGGLTSYGYTF. The whole variable domain, remainder taken from reference TRBV15 and TRBJ1-2, is DAMVIQNPRYQVTQFGKPVTLSCSQTLNHNVMYWYQQKSSQAPKLLFHYYDKDFNNEADTPDNFQSRRPNTSFCFLDIRSPGLGDTAMYLCATRDFGGLTSYGYTFGSGTRLTVV.

The chain employs TRBV5-6 and TRBJ1-5, with TRBD1 matching 7 bases. V trimming: 2 bases; J trimming: 5 bases; junction bases outside the gene matches: 4. This CDR3 is built from 14 residues. In germline, CDR1 is SGHDT, CDR2 YYEEEE. The CDR3 region has the DNA TGTGCCAGCAGCTTAGGACAGGCGTATCAGCCCCAGCATTTT. It yields the protein CASSLGQAYQPQHF.

For this clone: The sample holds other DNA sequences that translate to the same CDR3. This chain connects TRBV4-1 to TRBJ2-7, with 8 bases that match TRBD1. Trimming cost V 1 base and J 2 bases; bases outside gene matches: 1. Germline assignment: CDR1 MGHRA and CDR2 YSYEKL. The CDR3 sequence is 14 residues long. The CDR3 coding sequence is TGCGCCAGCAGCCAAGGACAGGGGACCTACGAGCAGTACTTC. This encodes CASSQGQGTYEQYF.

The V and J genes are TRBV10-3 and TRBJ2-7, with 7 nucleotides matching TRBD2. This CDR3 region has 15 residues. J lost 2 bases, V lost 0 bases, and 4 bases had no gene match. Germline CDR1 reads ENHRY; CDR2 reads SYGVKD. Here the CDR3 reads CAISESSGETYEQYF. The CDR3 nucleotides read TGTGCCATCAGTGAGTCCAGCGGGGAAACCTACGAGCAGTACTTC.

The V and J genes are TRBV18 and TRBJ1-6, with a weak D call TRBD1 (6 bases). Trimming removed 6 bases from V and 15 bases from J, with 30 bases in between. The CDR3 loop spans 17 amino acids. Germline-derived CDR1 and CDR2 are KGHSH and LQKENI. DNA of the CDR3: TGTGCCAGCTCCCCCGCAAATAGGACAGCGTCGACGGGTGGCCTCCACTTT. This translates into CASSPANRTASTGGLHF. Complete variable domain (other parts from reference TRBV18 and TRBJ1-6): NAGVMQNPRHLVRRRGQEARLRCSPMKGHSHVYWYRQLPEEGLKFMVYLQKENIIDESGMPKERFSAEFPKEGPSILRIQQVVRGDSAAYFCASSPANRTASTGGLHFGNGTRLTVT.

The chain couples TRBV13 to TRBJ1-6; possibly TRBD1 for D (6 bases). This CDR3 comprises 14 residues. Germline CDR1 PRHDT, CDR2 FYEKMQ (reference sequence). Trimming left V 5 bases short and J 7 bases short, with 12 bases between. The CDR3: CASSIRQGNSPLHF. Written as DNA, the CDR3 is TGTGCCAGCAGCATAAGGCAGGGGAATTCACCCCTCCACTTT.

The chain links TRBV19 to TRBJ1-5; possibly TRBD1 for D (5 bases). V gave up 3 bases and J gave up 6 bases, with 21 bases separating them. This CDR3 is 17 amino acids long. Germline V gene lookup returns CDR1 LNHDA and CDR2 SQIVND (reference sequence). CDR3 nucleotide sequence: TGTGCCAGTAGTATTTCGGCAGGGAGGATGGGATTTCAGCCCCAGCATTTT. It translates to CASSISAGRMGFQPQHF. Together with reference TRBV19 and TRBJ1-5, the CDR3 gives the full variable domain: DGGITQSPKYLFRKEGQNVTLSCEQNLNHDAMYWYRQDPGQGLRLIYYSQIVNDFQKGDIAEGYSVSREKKESFPLTVTSAQKNPTAFYLCASSISAGRMGFQPQHFGDGTRLSIL.

V gene TRBV29-1 combines with J gene TRBJ2-3, with TRBD2 matching 10 bases. Germline lookup yields CDR1 SQVTM and CDR2 ANQGSEA. V lost 4 bases to trimming and J lost 1 base; unmatched junction nucleotides: 5. The CDR3 sequence is 15 residues long. The DNA of the CDR3 is TGCAGCGTTGGGCAGCGGGGGGGCCGCACAGATACGCAGTATTTT. It encodes CSVGQRGGRTDTQYF.

The J gene is TRBJ2-7, the V gene TRBV3-1 (or the pseudogene TRBV3-2); 8 bases map to TRBD1. Trimming took 3 bases from V and 5 from J; bases not matched to a gene: 12. The CDR3 totals 16 residues. Germline values: CDR1 LGHDT, CDR2 YNNKEL (reference sequence). In DNA form, the CDR3 reads TGTGCCAGCAGCCATCGGGTTGACAGGGGTAAAGACGAGCAGTACTTC. Amino acids: CASSHRVDRGKDEQYF.

This clone was seen only once. This chain connects TRBV2 to TRBJ2-5; TRBD1 matches 8 bases. V shed 10 bases and J 4 bases; nucleotides not matched to a gene: 8. The CDR3 spans 13 residues. The V gene's germline CDR1 is SNHLY and CDR2 FYNNEI. CDR3 region: CAIPRTGRETQYF. As DNA, the CDR3 is TGTGCCATCCCAAGGACAGGGCGAGAGACCCAGTACTTC.

The chain couples TRBV2 to TRBJ1-2; weak D call: TRBD1 (6 bases). Trimming removed 6 bases from V and 4 bases from J, with 15 bases in between. CDR3 length equals 14 residues. CDR1 is SNHLY and CDR2 is FYNNEI in the germline V gene. CDR3 region: CASSPDSFGYGYTF. As DNA, the CDR3 is TGTGCCAGCAGCCCGGACAGTTTTGGCTATGGCTACACCTTC. The variable domain in full, with the rest retrieved from reference TRBV2 and TRBJ1-2, is EPEVTQTPSHQVTQMGQEVILRCVPISNHLYFYWYRQILGQKVEFLVSFYNNEISEKSEIFDDQFSVERPDGSNFTLKIRSTKLEDSAMYFCASSPDSFGYGYTFGSGTRLTVV.

The chain joins TRBV29-1 to TRBJ1-2; 10 bases line up with TRBD1. Germline CDR1 reads SQVTM; CDR2 reads ANQGSEA. The CDR3 is made up of 14 amino acids. The V and J ends lost 2 bases and 10 bases, in that order; junction bases with no gene match: 10. The chain's CDR3 is CSVELTSGTGDYTF. The CDR3 coding sequence is TGCAGCGTTGAATTAACCTCCGGGACAGGGGACTACACCTTC.

The CDR3 nucleotides read TGTGCCAGCAGTTTCCGGTATAGCAATCAGCCCCAGCATTTT. Encoded protein: CASSFRYSNQPQHF. The gene calls are TRBV6-5 and TRBJ1-5; D ambiguous. Germline V gene lookup returns CDR1 MNHEY and CDR2 SVGAGI. This CDR3 has 14 residues. Trimming removed 4 bases from V and 0 bases from J, with 7 bases in between.

This chain links TRBV7-2 with TRBJ1-3, with D unresolved. In germline, CDR1 is SGHTA, CDR2 FQGNSA. Deletions cut 5 bases from V and 0 bases from J, with 14 bases between. The CDR3 runs to 16 residues. The CDR3 spells CASSLPKLSSGNTIYF. In DNA, the CDR3 is TGTGCCAGCAGCCTTCCTAAGTTGAGCTCTGGAAACACCATATATTTT.